This T cell receptor beta chain was identified in a study of T-cell memory formation after mild COVID-19. About the study: Among the donors, TCR clusters were largely specific to each donor.

TCRdb ran MiXCR on the 5' RACE reads and lists one entry per CDR3 protein. Among 270,000 or so distinct CDR3 sequences listed, 16% were seen once. Deletions cut 5 bases from V and 2 bases from J, with 13 bases between. Germline CDR1 is SNHLY and CDR2 is FYNNEI. The CDR3 sequence is 15 residues long. A word on this clonotype: No antigen is known for it.

Overall study findings and caveats: A balance of CD4 and CD8 characterized clones contracting day 15 to 85, whereas later expanders leaned CD4+. Clones which contracted sat mainly in CM and EM if CD4+, and in EMRA if CD8+.

What was sequenced was PBMCs or a T cell subset sorted from them (not recorded which). This clonotype was obtained from a man aged 18 to 30 who had mild COVID-19 (a few samples of this study predate the infection). Cell type and time point are not known. V usage is TRBV2 and J usage is TRBJ1-5; D gene unclear. The CDR3 bases are TGTGCCAGCAGTTACCTCGGGGAGGGCAATCAGCCCCAGCATTTT. Protein: CASSYLGEGNQPQHF.